One sample yielded the 2 T cell receptor beta chains listed below, sequenced in a study of blood T cell repertoires in COVID-19. The repertoire was sequenced with immunoSEQ multiplex PCR; TCRdb's copy has only in-frame clones and lacks some. The sample consists of about 230,000 clones, approximately 82% of them appearing once. What was sequenced was peripheral blood. Receptors were obtained from a middle-aged woman who had recovered from COVID-19.

The chain carries TRBV10-3 and TRBJ1-6; 10 bases are a match to TRBD1. Germline-derived CDR1 and CDR2 are ENHRY and SYGVKD. The ends lost 6 bases at V and 7 bases at J; junction bases unmatched: 6. The CDR3 runs 15 residues. The chain's CDR3 is CAIRGQGYGNSPLHF. In nucleotides, the CDR3 is TGTGCCATCAGGGGACAGGGGTACGGAAATTCACCCCTCCACTTT.

The rearrangement joins TRBV29-1 to TRBJ1-1; TRBD1 is a possible D gene (5 bases). This CDR3 has 11 amino acids. CDR1 SQVTM and CDR2 ANQGSEA come from the germline V gene. V lost 4 bases and J 11 bases, leaving 14 bases between the germline ends. CDR3 sequence reads: CSVGSRAGAFF. In DNA, the CDR3 is TGCAGCGTTGGTTCCAGGGCTGGGGCTTTCTTT.